This T cell receptor (beta chain) was recovered during a study of response to subunit inactivated influenza vaccine. General study findings and limits: Seasonal influenza vaccination, on each occasion, was suggested by the authors to recruit few new T cells.

V dropped 3 bases and J dropped 2; count of bases not matched to a gene: 6. The CDR3 runs 15 residues. The V gene's germline CDR1 is KGHDR and CDR2 SFDVKD. This clonotype was observed many times. Its antigen is unknown. Using its own MiXCR run on the RT-PCR reads, TCRdb lists one record per CDR3 protein. The repertoire holds 710,000 or so distinct CDR3 sequences, about 15% seen once, with 9.5% to 13% in the top ten. The origin of this receptor is a man aged 45-65 years who received an inactivated influenza vaccine. The J gene is TRBJ2-7, the V gene TRBV24-1, with TRBD1 matching 7 bases. Specimen: PBMCs from blood, collected 12 days after vaccination. In DNA, the CDR3 is TGTGCCACCAGTGATCCGTCCACAGGGGCCTACGAGCAGTACTTC. Its protein product is CATSDPSTGAYEQYF.